This T cell receptor (beta chain) was identified during a study of PD-1 blockade in classical Hodgkin lymphoma. Only in-frame clones appear in the TCRdb table, and some are missing; sequencing was by immunoSEQ multiplex PCR. The table records more than 9,500 clones, 65% to 85% of them present only once. Germline V gene sequence: CDR1 MNHNY, CDR2 SVGAGI (reference sequence). This CDR3 is 14 amino acids long. After removal of 5 bases from V and 5 bases from J, the junction contained 7 bases not matched to a gene. Each patient's relapse followed autologous stem cell transplantation, and brentuximab vedotin exposure varied. Magnetic negative selection was used to purify CD4+ T cells from PBMCs that had been thawed.

This receptor was identified in a human donor with classical Hodgkin lymphoma. This chain links TRBV6-6 with TRBJ1-1; 8 bases align to TRBD1. This specimen consisted of CD4+ T cells from blood, obtained at baseline. The CDR3 nucleotides read TGTGCCAGCAGTCAACCAGGGGGCCGAACTGAAGCTTTCTTT. It encodes CASSQPGGRTEAFF.